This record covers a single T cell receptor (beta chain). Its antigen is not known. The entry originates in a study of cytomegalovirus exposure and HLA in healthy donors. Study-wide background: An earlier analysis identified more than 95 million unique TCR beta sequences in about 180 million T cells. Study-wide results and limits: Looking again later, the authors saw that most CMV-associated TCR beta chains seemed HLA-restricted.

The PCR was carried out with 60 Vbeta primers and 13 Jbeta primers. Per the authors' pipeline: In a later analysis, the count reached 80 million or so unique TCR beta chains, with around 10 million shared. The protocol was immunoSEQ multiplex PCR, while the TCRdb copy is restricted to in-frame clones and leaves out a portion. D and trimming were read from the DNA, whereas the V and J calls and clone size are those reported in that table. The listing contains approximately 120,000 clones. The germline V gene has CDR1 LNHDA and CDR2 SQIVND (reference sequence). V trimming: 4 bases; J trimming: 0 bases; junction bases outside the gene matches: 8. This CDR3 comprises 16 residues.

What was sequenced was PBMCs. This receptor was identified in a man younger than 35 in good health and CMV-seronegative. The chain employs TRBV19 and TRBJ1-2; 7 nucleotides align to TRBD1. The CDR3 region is CASSRTRDRPNYGYTF. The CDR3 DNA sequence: TGTGCCAGTAGTAGGACGAGGGACAGACCTAACTATGGCTACACCTTC.